The 11 T cell receptor beta chains below all came from one sample that was sequenced in a study of tissue T cells after allogeneic stem cell transplantation. This sample's time point: mouse harvest day 7 after allogeneic transplant. Tail vein injection delivered 10^7 T-cell-depleted bone marrow cells and 10^6 splenic CD5+ T cells. Assay used: immunoSEQ multiplex PCR; TCRdb lists only in-frame clones, some missing. The sample includes about 7,400 clones, 50% of them seen just once. Sequenced: gut tissue. The receptors originated from a female BALB/c mouse given C57BL/6 T cells with graft-versus-host disease after an allogeneic hematopoietic cell transplant.

Of note for this clone: The genes are named according to mouse. The read gets to within 1 residue of the CDR3 end, and the germline J gene fills in the rest. The genes are TRBV3 and TRBJ2-3; 10 bases map to TRBD2. Germline lookup yields CDR1 SNHLY and CDR2 FYNGKV (reference sequence). With 3 bases clipped from V and 0 bases from J, the junction kept 3 bases outside the gene matches. CDR3 size: 16 residues. Partial CDR3 DNA: TGTGCCAGCAGCTTTCCGGGACTGGGGAGTGCAGAAACGCTGTAT. Its protein product is CASSFPGLGSAETLY. The entire CDR3 is CASSFPGLGSAETLYF.

Details on this clone: Mouse gene names apply. The CDR3 end lies 1 residue beyond the end of the read and is filled in from the germline J gene. The J gene is TRBJ2-5, the V gene TRBV26, with 8 bases lining up with TRBD1. Trimming took 6 bases from V and 6 from J; bases not matched to a gene: 5. Germline CDR1 is KGHPV and CDR2 is FQNQEV (reference sequence). This CDR3 is built from 13 residues. CDR3 protein: CASSPTGVDTQYF. The sequenced part of the CDR3 DNA is TGTGCCAGCAGCCCGACAGGGGTGGACACCCAGTAC.

Worth noting for this clone: Gene names denote mouse genes. The read finishes 1 residue shy of the CDR3 end, and the germline J gene is used to complete it. This sequence joins TRBV5 and TRBJ2-7, with TRBD2 matching over 13 bases. This CDR3 has 18 residues. CDR1 is LGHNA and CDR2 is YNLKQL in the germline V gene (reference sequence). V gave up 0 bases and J gave up 5 bases; unmatched junction bases: 10. This CDR3 is CASSQEDSKGLGGDEQYF. The CDR3 DNA, read in part, is TGTGCCAGCAGCCAAGAAGACAGCAAGGGACTGGGGGGGGATGAACAGTAC.

Of note for this clone: The genes are named according to mouse. The read terminates 1 residue ahead of where the CDR3 ends, so the germline J gene completes it. The rearrangement uses TRBV26 and TRBJ2-5, with 14 bases matching TRBD2. V lost 2 bases to trimming and J lost 3 bases; unmatched junction nucleotides: 1. This CDR3 is built from 16 residues. Germline lookup yields CDR1 KGHPV and CDR2 FQNQEV (reference sequence). The CDR3 sequence is CASSLGTGGAQDTQYF. The DNA read from the CDR3 is TGTGCCAGCAGTCTGGGGACTGGGGGGGCGCAAGACACCCAGTAC.

This clone appeared a single time. Gene names follow the mouse nomenclature. The read halts 1 residue ahead of the CDR3 end, with the missing end drawn from the germline J gene. This rearrangement joins TRBV23 to TRBJ1-6; TRBD1 was called by the table and not checked on the DNA. TRBJ1-6 has ORF status, its function being uncertain. Germline values: CDR1 KGHTA, CDR2 FQNQQP. The CDR3 totals 14 residues. The part of the CDR3 DNA that was read is TGCTCCAGCAGTCGGGACAGATATAATTCGCCCCTCTAC. Its translation is CSSSRDRYNSPLY. The full CDR3 reads CSSSRDRYNSPLYF.

Note on this clone: The gene names here belong to mouse. The read ends 1 residue early relative to the CDR3; the germline J gene fills the gap. V gene TRBV4 combines with J gene TRBJ2-2; no clear D gene. In germline, CDR1 is LGHDT, CDR2 YNNKQL (reference sequence). The CDR3 has 12 residues. V dropped 4 bases and J dropped 4 bases, with 4 bases sitting between them. Incomplete CDR3 DNA: TGTGCCAGCAGCTGGGTCACCGGGCAGCTCTAC. Protein product: CASSWVTGQLY. The entire CDR3 is CASSWVTGQLYF.

Comment on this clone: Gene names refer to mouse genes. The read ends 1 residue shy of where the CDR3 ends; the end is completed using the germline J gene. The rearrangement uses TRBV26 and TRBJ2-1, with 10 bases fitting TRBD2. The CDR3 consists of 15 residues. Trimming removed 2 bases from V and 3 bases from J; junction bases left unmatched: 1. Germline CDR1 is KGHPV and CDR2 is FQNQEV (reference sequence). CDR3 in amino acids: CASSLGTGVYAEQFF. The sequenced part of the CDR3 DNA is TGTGCCAGCAGTCTGGGGACTGGGGTCTATGCTGAGCAGTTC.

By share, this clone ranks as medium-sized. The genes are named according to mouse. The read finishes 1 residue shy of the CDR3 end, and the germline J gene is used to complete it. The chain joins TRBV24 to TRBJ1-3; 9 bases are shared with TRBD1. CDR1 KGHTA and CDR2 FRNEEI come from the germline V gene. This CDR3 spans 16 amino acids. The V gene end was trimmed by 1 base and the J gene end by 2 bases; junction bases not matched to a gene: 3. CDR3 DNA, as far as it was read: TGTGCCAGCAGTCTGTCAGGACAGGGGACTGGAAATACGCTCTAT. It translates to CASSLSGQGTGNTLY. The entire CDR3 protein is CASSLSGQGTGNTLYF.

Comments on this clone: Gene and germline names: mouse. The read gets to within 1 residue of the CDR3 end, and the germline J gene fills in the rest. The gene calls are TRBV19 and TRBJ1-1; tentative D call: TRBD1 (6 bases). The CDR3 spans 14 residues. V was clipped by 4 bases and J by 0 bases, with 10 bases between them. Germline CDR1 reads FNHDT; CDR2 reads SITEND (reference sequence). The covered CDR3 bases are TGTGCCAGCAGTCCGGGACACCCAAACACAGAAGTCTTC. Protein: CASSPGHPNTEVF. Given in full, the CDR3 is CASSPGHPNTEVFF.

This clone was observed a handful of times. All gene names here are mouse names. From the germline J gene comes the end of the CDR3, since the read stops 1 residue before it. J is TRBJ2-4 and V is TRBV26; 9 nucleotides match TRBD1. Trimming cost V 4 bases and J 1 base; bases outside gene matches: 3. The length of the CDR3 is 15 residues. Per the germline V gene, CDR1 is KGHPV and CDR2 is FQNQEV (reference sequence). The CDR3 loop is CASSRDRAGQNTLYF. The DNA read from the CDR3 is TGTGCCAGCAGTCGGGACAGGGCTGGTCAAAACACCTTGTAC.

This clone was detected only once. Gene names and germline match the mouse. The read finishes 1 residue shy of the CDR3 end, and the germline J gene is used to complete it. The V gene is TRBV1, the J gene TRBJ1-1; TRBD1 aligns across 8 bases. In germline, CDR1 is NSQYPW, CDR2 LRSPGD (reference sequence). This CDR3 spans 14 amino acids. The V and J ends lost 3 bases and 4 bases, in that order; junction bases with no gene match: 4. The CDR3 DNA, read in part, is TGCACCTGCAGTGCCCGGGACAGGAGCACAGAAGTCTTC. Translation gives CTCSARDRSTEVF. The entire CDR3 is CTCSARDRSTEVFF.